A single sample is the source of the 20 T cell receptor beta chains below, sequenced in a study of T cells in Graves' hyperthyroidism and ophthalmopathy. The TCR beta CDR3 regions underwent amplification using RNA transcripts as the source. An initial round of RT-PCR targeting the TCR CDR3 relied on the HTBI primer set. In TCRdb, the multiplex PCR reads were re-called with MiXCR into one record per CDR3 protein. The profile shows around 600,000 distinct CDR3 sequences, approximately 15% of them singletons. Sequenced: blood. Every receptor here comes from a woman aged 40-49 years with Graves' ophthalmopathy.

This clonotype was picked up many times. This chain links TRBV7-6 with TRBJ2-5; possibly TRBD1 for D (6 bases). Germline V gene lookup returns CDR1 SGHVS and CDR2 FNYEAQ. V was shortened by 5 bases and J by 4 bases, with 11 bases between the two germline ends. This CDR3 contains 13 residues. CDR3 region: CASSRTGIETQYF. The CDR3 bases are TGTGCCAGCAGCCGAACAGGGATAGAGACCCAGTACTTC.

The sample holds many counts of this clonotype. The chain couples TRBV7-2 to TRBJ2-4, with 9 bases fitting TRBD1. CDR3 length equals 14 residues. Germline trimming cut 8 bases from V and 8 bases from J; bases unmatched to any gene: 10. In germline, CDR1 is SGHTA, CDR2 FQGNSA. Here the CDR3 DNA reads TGTGCCAGCCTGCCGGGACAGGGTTCGGACATTCAGTACTTC. It codes for CASLPGQGSDIQYF.

This clonotype was found many times. This sequence joins TRBV3-1 and TRBJ1-2; weak D call: TRBD1 (5 bases). Germline lookup yields CDR1 LGHDT and CDR2 YNNKEL (reference sequence). The CDR3 runs 16 residues. Trimming pared 0 bases from V and 4 bases from J, leaving 15 bases between. In DNA, the CDR3 is TGTGCCAGCAGCCAAGAAGAAGGGCAGGGCCCCTATGGCTACACCTTC. Translated: CASSQEEGQGPYGYTF. The full variable domain, completed using reference TRBV3-1 and TRBJ1-2, is DTAVSQTPKYLVTQMGNDKSIKCEQNLGHDTMYWYKQDSKKFLKIMFSYNNKELIINETVPNRFSPKSPDKAHLNLHINSLELGDSAVYFCASSQEEGQGPYGYTFGSGTRLTVV.

The sample holds a few counts of this clonotype. The J gene is TRBJ1-2, the V gene TRBV7-9; D is undetermined. The V end was cut by 1 base, the J end by 13 bases, with 16 bases between. The germline CDR1 and CDR2 sequences are SEHNR and FQNEAQ (reference sequence). The CDR3 loop spans 13 amino acids. The CDR3 is CASSLGTLPVGTF. CDR3 DNA sequence: TGTGCCAGCAGCTTAGGAACACTCCCTGTGGGCACCTTC.

The sample holds many counts of this clonotype. The chain uses TRBV20-1 and TRBJ1-5, with 8 nucleotides matching TRBD1. The CDR3 spans 15 residues. With V trimmed by 0 bases and J by 6 bases, 7 bases remained unmatched. The germline gives CDR1 DFQATT, CDR2 SNEGSKA (reference sequence). CDR3 sequence: CSARDPLDRVQPQHF. CDR3 coding DNA: TGCAGTGCTAGAGATCCCCTGGACAGGGTTCAGCCCCAGCATTTT.

This clonotype has more than one count but fewer than ten. CDR3 nucleotide sequence: TGCAGTGCTGGAAATGGGGGCCCGCAGTATTTT. Its protein is CSAGNGGPQYF. V and J are TRBV20-1 and TRBJ2-3; possibly TRBD1 for D (6 bases). CDR1 is DFQATT and CDR2 is SNEGSKA in the germline V gene (reference sequence). CDR3 length: 11 amino acids. Trimming took off 5 bases at V and 10 bases at J, with 13 bases between the two ends.

This clonotype has ten or more counts. The chain carries TRBV7-9 and TRBJ2-3; 15 positions agree with TRBD2. V lost 5 bases to trimming and J lost 1 base; unmatched junction nucleotides: 7. The CDR3 has 18 residues. Germline V gene sequence: CDR1 SEHNR, CDR2 FQNEAQ (reference sequence). CDR3 nucleotides: TGTGCCAGCAGCCCCCGGACTAGCGGGGGGGGCGGCACAGATACGCAGTATTTT. Translating gives CASSPRTSGGGGTDTQYF.

The J gene is TRBJ2-1, the V gene TRBV20-1; D tentatively fits TRBD1 or TRBD2 (5 bases each). The CDR3 is 8 amino acids. Germline CDR1 is DFQATT and CDR2 is SNEGSKA (reference sequence). The CDR3 nucleotides read TGCATGCCCCGAGGGGAGTTCTTC. It translates to CMPRGEFF.

The table lists this clonotype with a few counts. This chain connects TRBV5-1 to TRBJ2-1; TRBD2 aligns across 8 bases. Per the germline V gene, CDR1 is SGHRS and CDR2 is YFSETQ. V lost 4 bases, J lost 7 bases, and 10 bases stayed unmatched. The CDR3 runs 15 residues. The CDR3 loop is CASSRIAGRLNEQFF. The CDR3 DNA sequence: TGCGCCAGCAGCAGGATAGCGGGAAGGTTGAATGAGCAGTTCTTC.

Many counts were recorded for this clonotype. The gene calls are TRBV20-1 and TRBJ1-3; TRBD1 matches at 9 bases. V dropped 5 bases and J dropped 5; count of bases not matched to a gene: 10. This CDR3 is 15 amino acids long. Germline lookup yields CDR1 DFQATT and CDR2 SNEGSKA (reference sequence). The CDR3 region is CSAYLQGAQRNTIYF. The CDR3, as DNA: TGCAGTGCTTATTTACAGGGGGCGCAAAGAAACACCATATATTTT.

The sample holds a few counts of this clonotype. The chain is built from TRBV12-5 and TRBJ2-2; D remains unclear. The V end lost 3 bases, the J end lost 0 bases, and 2 bases lay between the germline ends. This CDR3 has 13 amino acids. Germline CDR1 reads LGHNT; CDR2 reads FRNRAP. The CDR3 here is CASGLSNTGELFF. The CDR3 region has the DNA TGTGCTAGTGGTTTATCGAACACCGGGGAGCTGTTTTTT.

This clonotype has a handful of counts. The chain recombines TRBV19 with TRBJ1-5; a weak D match, TRBD1 (6 bases). The germline V gene encodes CDR1 LNHDA and CDR2 SQIVND (reference sequence). Trimming pared 4 bases from V and 4 bases from J, leaving 20 bases between. The CDR3 has 17 amino acids. CDR3 sequence reads: CASSTRDTVLLNQPQHF. The CDR3 DNA reads TGTGCCAGTAGTACTAGGGACACCGTGTTGCTGAATCAGCCCCAGCATTTT.

As concerns this clonotype: The junction departs from germline at one end; a sequencing error may be responsible. The V gene is TRBV5-4, the J gene TRBJ2-1; D ambiguous. CDR3 length: 11 residues. Germline loops: CDR1 SGHNT, CDR2 YYREEE (reference sequence). CDR3 DNA sequence: TGTGTCAGCAAGGCATACAATGAGCAGTTCTTC. Protein: CVSKAYNEQFF.

Ten or more counts support this clonotype. The chain is built from TRBV6-6 and TRBJ2-1; unclear D gene. Trimming cost V 0 bases and J 5 bases, with 8 bases left between them. Germline CDR1 reads MNHNY; CDR2 reads SVGAGI (reference sequence). CDR3 length equals 14 residues. The CDR3 DNA reads as TGTGCCAGCAGTTACTCTTACAGCAACAATGAGCAGTTCTTC. Translation gives CASSYSYSNNEQFF.

Ten or more counts support this clonotype. This chain joins TRBV29-1 and TRBJ1-4; D might be TRBD1 (5 bases). Germline V CDR1 and CDR2: SQVTM, ANQGSEA. The CDR3 runs to 14 residues. V lost 6 bases and J lost 0, with 11 bases in between. In nucleotides, the CDR3 is TGCAGCGTAGTGGGGACGTCAACTAATGAAAAACTGTTTTTT. As protein: CSVVGTSTNEKLFF.

This clonotype was detected a few times. The chain links TRBV11-2 to TRBJ1-2, with D tentatively TRBD1 (5 bases). Trimming stripped 6 bases from V and 3 bases from J, with 23 bases between. This CDR3 has 17 amino acids. Germline CDR1 and CDR2: SGHAT and FQNNGV. CDR3 protein: CASSPNPTEGRYYGYTF. Written as DNA, the CDR3 is TGTGCCAGCAGTCCTAACCCGACAGAGGGGCGATACTATGGCTACACCTTC.

This clonotype appeared many times. J is TRBJ2-3 and V is TRBV11-1, with TRBD1 as a possible D gene (5 bases). The CDR3 has 17 residues. Germline CDR1 reads SGHAT; CDR2 reads FQDESV (reference sequence). Trimming shortened V by 5 bases and J by 6 bases, and 24 bases separated the two germline ends. The chain's CDR3 is CASSRYPTGYAEDTQYF. CDR3 DNA sequence: TGTGCCAGCAGCCGATACCCAACAGGCTATGCCGAGGATACGCAGTATTTT.

This clonotype was counted many times. The chain uses TRBV18 and TRBJ2-5; D is unclear. The germline V gene has CDR1 KGHSH and CDR2 LQKENI. The V end lost 5 bases, the J end lost 1 base, and 5 bases lay between the germline ends. The CDR3 extends over 12 amino acids. The CDR3 reads CASSGFQETQYF. Written as DNA, the CDR3 is TGTGCCAGCTCAGGGTTCCAAGAGACCCAGTACTTC.

As concerns this clonotype: This could be a read error, since a much larger clone is one nucleotide away. CDR3 coding DNA: TGTGCCATCAGTGAGACAGGGGGTTACTTGCAGACCCAGTACTTC. Its translation: CAISETGGYLQTQYF. This sequence joins TRBV10-3 and TRBJ2-5; TRBD1 matches 8 bases. Looked up from germline, CDR1 is ENHRY and CDR2 is SYGVKD. The length of the CDR3 is 15 residues. The junction had 8 bases not matched to a gene; V was cut back by 2 bases and J by 6 bases.

Notes on this clonotype: This may be a read error: a much more frequent sequence differs by one nucleotide. This chain links TRBV2 with TRBJ1-2; D gene ambiguous. Germline loops: CDR1 SNHLY, CDR2 FYNNEI. The CDR3 totals 13 residues. V was shortened by 5 bases and J by 3 bases, with 10 bases between the two germline ends. The CDR3 coding sequence is TGTGCCAGCAGTCGGGCCCCTGACTATGGCTACACCTTC. Its protein product is CASSRAPDYGYTF.